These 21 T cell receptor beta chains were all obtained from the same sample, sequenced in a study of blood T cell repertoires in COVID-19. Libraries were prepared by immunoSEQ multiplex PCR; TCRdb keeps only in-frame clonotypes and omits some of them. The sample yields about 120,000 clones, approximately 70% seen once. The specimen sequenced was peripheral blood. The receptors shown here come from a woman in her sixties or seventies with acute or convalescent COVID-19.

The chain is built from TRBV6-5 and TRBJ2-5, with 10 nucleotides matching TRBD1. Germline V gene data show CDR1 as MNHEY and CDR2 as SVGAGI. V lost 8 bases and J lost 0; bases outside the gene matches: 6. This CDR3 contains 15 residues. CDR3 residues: CASGTGQGYQETQYF. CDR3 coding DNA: TGTGCCAGCGGCACGGGACAGGGGTACCAAGAGACCCAGTACTTC.

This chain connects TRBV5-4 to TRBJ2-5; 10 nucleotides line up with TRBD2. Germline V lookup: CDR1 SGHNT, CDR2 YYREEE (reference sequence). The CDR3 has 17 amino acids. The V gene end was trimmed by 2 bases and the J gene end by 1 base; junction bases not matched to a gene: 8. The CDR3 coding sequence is TGTGCCAGCAGCTTCGGTCTAGCGGGGGCCAGCCAAGAGACCCAGTACTTC. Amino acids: CASSFGLAGASQETQYF.

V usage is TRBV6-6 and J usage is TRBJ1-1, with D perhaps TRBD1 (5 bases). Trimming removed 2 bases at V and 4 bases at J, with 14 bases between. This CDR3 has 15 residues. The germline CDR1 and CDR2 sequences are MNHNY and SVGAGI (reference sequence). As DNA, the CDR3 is TGTGCCAGCAGTTACCCGGGTCACGGGGGCACTGAAGCTTTCTTT. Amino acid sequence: CASSYPGHGGTEAFF.

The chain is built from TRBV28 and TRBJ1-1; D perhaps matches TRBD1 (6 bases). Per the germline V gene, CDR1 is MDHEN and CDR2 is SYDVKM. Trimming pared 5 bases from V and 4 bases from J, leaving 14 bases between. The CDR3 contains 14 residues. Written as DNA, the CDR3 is TGTGCCAGCAGTCCTACAGGGCGCGGCACTGAAGCTTTCTTT. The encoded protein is CASSPTGRGTEAFF.

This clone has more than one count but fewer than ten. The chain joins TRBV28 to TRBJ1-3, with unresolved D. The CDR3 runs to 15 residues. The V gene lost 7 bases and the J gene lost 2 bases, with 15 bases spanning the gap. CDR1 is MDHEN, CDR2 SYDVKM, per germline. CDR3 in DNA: TGTGCCAGCACATACTCCTCCGGGGCTGGAAACACCATATATTTT. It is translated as CASTYSSGAGNTIYF. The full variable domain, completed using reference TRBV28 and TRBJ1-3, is DVKVTQSSRYLVKRTGEKVFLECVQDMDHENMFWYRQDPGLGLRLIYFSYDVKMKEKGDIPEGYSVSREKKERFSLILESASTNQTSMYLCASTYSSGAGNTIYFGEGSWLTVV.

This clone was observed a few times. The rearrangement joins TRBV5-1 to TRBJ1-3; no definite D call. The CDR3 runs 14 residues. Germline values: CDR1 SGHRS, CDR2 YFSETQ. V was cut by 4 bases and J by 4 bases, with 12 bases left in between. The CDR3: CASSGGMVGNTIYF. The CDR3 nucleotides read TGCGCCAGCAGCGGCGGGATGGTGGGAAACACCATATATTTT.

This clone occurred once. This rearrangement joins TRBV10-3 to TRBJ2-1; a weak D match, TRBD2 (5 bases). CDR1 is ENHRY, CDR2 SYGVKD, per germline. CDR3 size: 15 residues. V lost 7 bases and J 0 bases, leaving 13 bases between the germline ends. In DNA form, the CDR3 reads TGTGCCATCACCGTGGGAGACGGCTCCTACAATGAGCAGTTCTTC. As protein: CAITVGDGSYNEQFF.

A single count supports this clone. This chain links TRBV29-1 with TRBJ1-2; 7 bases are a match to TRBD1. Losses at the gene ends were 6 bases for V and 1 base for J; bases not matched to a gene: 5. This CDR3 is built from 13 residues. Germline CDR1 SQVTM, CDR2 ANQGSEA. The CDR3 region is CSVARQGNYGYTF. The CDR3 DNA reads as TGCAGCGTCGCCCGACAGGGTAACTATGGCTACACCTTC.

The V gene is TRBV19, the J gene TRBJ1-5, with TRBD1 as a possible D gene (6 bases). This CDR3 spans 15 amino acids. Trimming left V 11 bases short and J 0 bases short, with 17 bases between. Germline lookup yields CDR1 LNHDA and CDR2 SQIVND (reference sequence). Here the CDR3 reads CALGGRGNSNQPQHF. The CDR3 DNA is TGTGCCCTTGGTGGGAGGGGGAATAGCAATCAGCCCCAGCATTTT. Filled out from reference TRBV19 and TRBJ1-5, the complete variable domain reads DGGITQSPKYLFRKEGQNVTLSCEQNLNHDAMYWYRQDPGQGLRLIYYSQIVNDFQKGDIAEGYSVSREKKESFPLTVTSAQKNPTAFYLCALGGRGNSNQPQHFGDGTRLSIL.

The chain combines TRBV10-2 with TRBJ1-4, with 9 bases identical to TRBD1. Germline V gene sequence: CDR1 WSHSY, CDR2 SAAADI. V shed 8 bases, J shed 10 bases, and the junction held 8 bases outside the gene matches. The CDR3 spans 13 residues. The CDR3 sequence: CASGIQGAGKLFF. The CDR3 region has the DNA TGCGCCAGCGGGATACAGGGGGCAGGAAAACTGTTTTTT.

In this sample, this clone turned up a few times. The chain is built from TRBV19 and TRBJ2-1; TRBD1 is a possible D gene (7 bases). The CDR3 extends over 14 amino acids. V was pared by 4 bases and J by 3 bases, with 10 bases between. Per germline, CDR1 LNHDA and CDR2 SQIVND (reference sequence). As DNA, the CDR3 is TGTGCCAGTAGTACCCAGGGGGGCTACAATGAGCAGTTCTTC. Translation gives CASSTQGGYNEQFF.

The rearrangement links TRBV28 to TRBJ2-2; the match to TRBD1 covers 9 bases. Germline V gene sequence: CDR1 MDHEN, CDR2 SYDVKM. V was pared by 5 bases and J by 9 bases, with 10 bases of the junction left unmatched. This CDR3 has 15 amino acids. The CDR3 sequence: CASSPGDRAPRELFF. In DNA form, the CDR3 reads TGTGCCAGCAGTCCGGGGGACAGGGCCCCACGGGAGCTGTTTTTT.

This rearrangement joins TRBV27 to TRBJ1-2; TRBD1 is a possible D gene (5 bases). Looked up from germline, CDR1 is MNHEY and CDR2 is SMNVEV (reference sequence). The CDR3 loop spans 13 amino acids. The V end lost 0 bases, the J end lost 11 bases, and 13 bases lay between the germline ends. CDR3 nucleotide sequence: TGTGCCAGCAGTTTATCGGGGGGTCAGGCATACACCTTC. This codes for CASSLSGGQAYTF.

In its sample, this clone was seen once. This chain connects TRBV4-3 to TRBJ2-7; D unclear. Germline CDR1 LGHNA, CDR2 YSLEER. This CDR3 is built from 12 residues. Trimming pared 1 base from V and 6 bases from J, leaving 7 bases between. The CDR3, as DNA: TGCGCCAGCAGCCAAGGCGTCGGCGAGCAGTACTTC. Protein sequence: CASSQGVGEQYF.

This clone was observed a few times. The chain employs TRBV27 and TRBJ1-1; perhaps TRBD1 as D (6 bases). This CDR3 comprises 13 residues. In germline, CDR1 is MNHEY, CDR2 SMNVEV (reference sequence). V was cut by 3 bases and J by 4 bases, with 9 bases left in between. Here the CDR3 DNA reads TGTGCCAGCAGTTTCTTAGGGGGCACTGAAGCTTTCTTT. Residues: CASSFLGGTEAFF.

CDR3 in DNA: TGCGCCAGCAGAGGACAGGGGGTTGGGACAGATACGCAGTATTTT. Its translation: CASRGQGVGTDTQYF. V usage is TRBV5-1 and J usage is TRBJ2-3, with TRBD1 matching 10 bases. Germline lookup yields CDR1 SGHRS and CDR2 YFSETQ. The trim removed 5 bases at V and 3 bases at J, leaving 6 bases unmatched. The CDR3 is 15 residues long.

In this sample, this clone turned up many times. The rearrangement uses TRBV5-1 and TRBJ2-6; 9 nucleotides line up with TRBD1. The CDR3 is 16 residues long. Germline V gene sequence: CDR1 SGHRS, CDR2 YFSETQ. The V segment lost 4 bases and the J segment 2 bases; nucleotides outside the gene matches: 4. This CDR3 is CASSAWDRAGANVLTF. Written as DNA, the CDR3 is TGCGCCAGCAGCGCCTGGGACAGGGCTGGGGCCAACGTCCTGACTTTC.

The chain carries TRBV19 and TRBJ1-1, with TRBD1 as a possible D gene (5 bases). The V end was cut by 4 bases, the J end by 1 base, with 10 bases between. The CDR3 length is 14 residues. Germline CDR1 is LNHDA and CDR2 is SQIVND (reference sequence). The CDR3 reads CASSKWGTNTEAFF. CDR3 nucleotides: TGTGCCAGTAGTAAATGGGGCACGAACACTGAAGCTTTCTTT.

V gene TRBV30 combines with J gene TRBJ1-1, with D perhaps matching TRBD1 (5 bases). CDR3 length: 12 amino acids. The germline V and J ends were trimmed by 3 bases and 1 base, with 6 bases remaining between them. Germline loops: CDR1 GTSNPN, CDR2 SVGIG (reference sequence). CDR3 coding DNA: TGTGCCTGGAGAACAGGGAACACTGAAGCTTTCTTT. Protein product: CAWRTGNTEAFF. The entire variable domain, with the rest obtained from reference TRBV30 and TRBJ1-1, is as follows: SQTIHQWPATLVQPVGSPLSLECTVEGTSNPNLYWYRQAAGRGLQLLFYSVGIGQISSEVPQNLSASRPQDRQFILSSKKLLLSDSGFYLCAWRTGNTEAFFGQGTRLTVV.

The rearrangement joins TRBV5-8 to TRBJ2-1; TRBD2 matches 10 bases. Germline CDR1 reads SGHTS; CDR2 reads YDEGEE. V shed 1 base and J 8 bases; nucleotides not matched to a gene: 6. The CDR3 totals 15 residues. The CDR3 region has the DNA TGTGCCAGCAGCTTGCCAGCGGGGGGGCCCCATGAGCAGTTCTTC. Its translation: CASSLPAGGPHEQFF. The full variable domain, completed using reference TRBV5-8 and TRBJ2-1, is EAGVTQSPTHLIKTRGQQATLRCSPISGHTSVYWYQQALGLGLQFLLWYDEGEERNRGNFPPRFSGRQFPNYSSELNVNALELEDSALYLCASSLPAGGPHEQFFGPGTRLTVL.

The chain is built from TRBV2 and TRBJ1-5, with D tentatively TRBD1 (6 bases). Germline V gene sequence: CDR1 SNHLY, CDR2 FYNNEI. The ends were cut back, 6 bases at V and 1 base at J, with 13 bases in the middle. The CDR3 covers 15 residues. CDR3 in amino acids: CASRDGQTSNQPQHF. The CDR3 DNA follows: TGTGCCAGCAGGGACGGACAGACAAGCAATCAGCCCCAGCATTTT.